The TCR beta chain under discussion was sequenced for a study of cytomegalovirus exposure and HLA in healthy donors. Study results and limitations: Most CMV-associated TCR beta chains appeared HLA-restricted in a later analysis. Per published accounts, TCR beta sequences correctly predicted the HLA-A and HLA-B alleles of most subjects.

The sample holds one count of this clone. As yet, its antigen is unknown. The study ran its PCR with 60 Vbeta and 13 Jbeta primers. Original processing notes: The count from a later analysis was about 80 million unique TCR beta chains, 9 million to 12 million of them shared. The repertoire was sequenced with immunoSEQ multiplex PCR; TCRdb's copy has only in-frame clones and lacks some. The DNA was the basis for D and trimming; V, J and clone size are from that table. This sample has tens of thousands of clones; 62% occur once, and the top ten carry approximately 4%. All donors participated as healthy donors of bone marrow. This TCR came from a male donor in good health and CMV-seropositive. The specimen was PBMCs.

The DNA of the CDR3 is TGTGCCAGCAGTGTCACAGGGAAAGATACGCAGTATTTT. This codes for CASSVTGKDTQYF. The chain couples TRBV6-1 to TRBJ2-3, with D maybe TRBD1 (6 bases). Germline CDR1 and CDR2: MNHNS and SASEGT. This CDR3 region has 13 residues. The ends were cut back, 4 bases at V and 5 bases at J, with 10 bases in the middle.